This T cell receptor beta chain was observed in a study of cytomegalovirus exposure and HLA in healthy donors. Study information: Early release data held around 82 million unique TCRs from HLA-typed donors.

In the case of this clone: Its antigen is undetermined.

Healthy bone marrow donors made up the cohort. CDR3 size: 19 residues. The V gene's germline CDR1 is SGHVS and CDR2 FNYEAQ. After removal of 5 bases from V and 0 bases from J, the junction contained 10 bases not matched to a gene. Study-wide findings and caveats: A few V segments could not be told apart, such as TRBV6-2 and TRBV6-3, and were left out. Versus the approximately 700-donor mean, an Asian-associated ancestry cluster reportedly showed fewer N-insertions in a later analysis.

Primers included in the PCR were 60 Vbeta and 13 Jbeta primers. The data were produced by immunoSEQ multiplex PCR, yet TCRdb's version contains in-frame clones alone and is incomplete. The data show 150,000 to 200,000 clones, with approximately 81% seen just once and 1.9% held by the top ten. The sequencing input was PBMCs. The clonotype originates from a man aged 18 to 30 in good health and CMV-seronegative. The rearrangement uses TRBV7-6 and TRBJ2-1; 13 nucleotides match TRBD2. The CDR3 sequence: CASSPRLAGGLSSYNEQFF. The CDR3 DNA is TGTGCCAGCAGCCCGAGACTAGCGGGAGGTTTAAGCTCCTACAATGAGCAGTTCTTC.